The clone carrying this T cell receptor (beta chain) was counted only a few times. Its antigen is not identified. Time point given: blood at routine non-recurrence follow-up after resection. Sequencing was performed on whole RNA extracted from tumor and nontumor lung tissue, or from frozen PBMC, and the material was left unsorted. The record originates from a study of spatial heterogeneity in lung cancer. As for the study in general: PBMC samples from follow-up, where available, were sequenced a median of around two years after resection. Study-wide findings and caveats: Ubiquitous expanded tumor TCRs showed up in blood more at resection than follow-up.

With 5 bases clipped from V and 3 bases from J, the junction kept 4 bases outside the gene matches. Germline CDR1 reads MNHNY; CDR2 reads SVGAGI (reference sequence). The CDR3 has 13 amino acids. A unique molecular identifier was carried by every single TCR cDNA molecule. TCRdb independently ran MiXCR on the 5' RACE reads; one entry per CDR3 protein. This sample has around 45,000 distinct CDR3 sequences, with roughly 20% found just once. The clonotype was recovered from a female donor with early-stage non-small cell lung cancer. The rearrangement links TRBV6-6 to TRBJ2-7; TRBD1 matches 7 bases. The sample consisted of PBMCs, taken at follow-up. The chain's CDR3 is CASSPRDSYEQYV. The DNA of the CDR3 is TGTGCCAGCAGTCCCCGGGACAGCTACGAGCAGTACGTC.